The 23 T cell receptor beta chains below all came from one sample that was sequenced in a study of blood T cell repertoires in COVID-19. The data were produced by immunoSEQ multiplex PCR, yet TCRdb's version contains in-frame clones alone and is incomplete. The sample consists of around 320,000 clones, about nine tenths of them appearing once. Sequenced sample: peripheral blood. These TCRs come from a man aged 18 to 35 with active or convalescent COVID-19.

A note on this clone: At the DNA level, this CDR3 is encoded by other sequences in the same sample as well. This chain joins TRBV5-6 and TRBJ1-6; D gene ambiguous. This CDR3 spans 14 amino acids. Looked up from germline, CDR1 is SGHDT and CDR2 is YYEEEE. V shed 0 bases and J shed 6 bases, with 7 bases lying between them. CDR3 in DNA: TGTGCCAGCAGCTTGGTACAGATTAATTCACCCCTCCACTTT. As protein: CASSLVQINSPLHF.

The chain recombines TRBV6-6 with TRBJ2-7; TRBD1 agrees at 8 bases. This CDR3 contains 12 residues. The ends lost 9 bases at V and 2 bases at J; junction bases unmatched: 3. Germline values: CDR1 MNHNY, CDR2 SVGAGI (reference sequence). The CDR3 is CASQDRAYEQYF. The CDR3 coding sequence is TGTGCCAGTCAGGACAGGGCCTACGAGCAGTACTTC.

The table lists this clone with a few counts. This chain links TRBV29-1 with TRBJ1-1; D might be TRBD1 (5 bases). Trimming took off 2 bases at V and 5 bases at J, with 12 bases between the two ends. The germline V gene encodes CDR1 SQVTM and CDR2 ANQGSEA. The CDR3 contains 13 residues. As DNA, the CDR3 is TGCAGCGTTGAAAGGGGTCGGGGGACTGAAGCTTTCTTT. Amino acids: CSVERGRGTEAFF.

The chain recombines TRBV5-6 with TRBJ2-1; 7 bases map to TRBD1. Losses at the gene ends were 5 bases for V and 8 bases for J; bases not matched to a gene: 19. The CDR3 is 17 residues long. CDR1 and CDR2 (germline): SGHDT, YYEEEE. The CDR3 protein is CASRPTTGTEIIYEQFF. CDR3 bases: TGTGCCAGCAGGCCCACCACCGGGACAGAGATTATCTATGAGCAGTTCTTC.

This chain joins TRBV9 and TRBJ2-3; 10 nucleotides match TRBD2. The V and J ends lost 3 bases and 3 bases, in that order; junction bases with no gene match: 1. Per the germline V gene, CDR1 is SGDLS and CDR2 is YYNGEE. CDR3 length: 14 amino acids. The CDR3 reads CASSASGGTDTQYF. Here the CDR3 DNA reads TGTGCCAGCAGCGCTAGCGGGGGAACAGATACGCAGTATTTT.

The chain couples TRBV12-3 or TRBV12-4 to TRBJ1-4; D unresolved. V lost 5 bases, J lost 10 bases, and 14 bases lay in between. The CDR3 runs to 13 residues. CDR3 sequence: CASSLREGRKLFF. DNA of the CDR3: TGTGCCAGCAGTCTAAGGGAAGGGAGAAAACTGTTTTTT.

The chain couples TRBV5-1 to TRBJ1-1; 7 bases match TRBD1. The CDR3 is 14 amino acids. J gave up 6 bases and V 7 bases, and 12 bases lay outside the gene matches. The V gene's germline CDR1 is SGHRS and CDR2 YFSETQ. CDR3: CASRPLQGRAEAFF. The CDR3 nucleotides read TGCGCCAGCCGGCCATTACAGGGGCGGGCTGAAGCTTTCTTT.

This chain links TRBV7-2 with TRBJ2-7; D ambiguous. Trimming pared 1 base from V and 0 bases from J, leaving 7 bases between. This CDR3 is built from 14 residues. CDR1 and CDR2 (germline): SGHTA, FQGNSA. The CDR3 DNA reads TGTGCCAGCAGCTTAGATCCAGGCTCCTACGAGCAGTACTTC. It specifies CASSLDPGSYEQYF.

The rearrangement links TRBV25-1 to TRBJ2-3; no firm D call. Trimming cost V 6 bases and J 2 bases, with 15 bases left between them. The germline V gene has CDR1 MGHDK and CDR2 SYGVNS. The CDR3 spans 15 residues. The CDR3 sequence is CASSPTGQLTDTQYF. The CDR3 DNA reads TGTGCCAGCAGCCCCACGGGTCAGCTCACAGATACGCAGTATTTT.

This clone occurred a few times. The chain links TRBV15 to TRBJ1-5, with D perhaps matching TRBD1 (6 bases). The ends were cut back, 1 base at V and 4 bases at J, with 17 bases in the middle. The germline gives CDR1 LNHNV, CDR2 YYDKDF (reference sequence). There are 17 residues in the CDR3. CDR3 in amino acids: CATSRGKGHEGNQPQHF. In DNA form, the CDR3 reads TGTGCCACCAGCAGAGGAAAGGGACACGAAGGTAATCAGCCCCAGCATTTT.

V is TRBV3-1 (or the pseudogene TRBV3-2) and J is TRBJ2-5; tentative D call: TRBD2 (6 bases). Germline CDR1 LGHDT, CDR2 YNNKEL (reference sequence). V was trimmed by 3 bases and J by 5 bases, leaving 28 bases between them. This CDR3 contains 19 residues. The CDR3 reads CASSHHREPLAGFVETQYF. Here the CDR3 DNA reads TGTGCCAGCAGCCATCACCGGGAGCCATTAGCTGGATTTGTTGAGACCCAGTACTTC.

This clone has a single count. This sample also contains other DNA sequences that code for the same CDR3. This chain links TRBV5-1 with TRBJ2-7; TRBD2 might be the D (6 bases). Trimming left V 5 bases short and J 2 bases short, with 11 bases between. This CDR3 comprises 13 residues. Germline CDR1 is SGHRS and CDR2 is YFSETQ. The CDR3: CASSFTGAYEQYF. CDR3 nucleotide sequence: TGCGCCAGCAGTTTTACGGGGGCCTACGAGCAGTACTTC.

V is TRBV4-1 and J is TRBJ1-1; D is unresolved. The CDR3 extends over 15 amino acids. Germline V CDR1 and CDR2: MGHRA, YSYEKL. V dropped 4 bases and J dropped 4 bases, with 16 bases sitting between them. CDR3 sequence reads: CASSPFQPEPTEAFF. Written as DNA, the CDR3 is TGCGCCAGCAGCCCCTTCCAACCGGAGCCCACTGAAGCTTTCTTT.

The chain joins TRBV11-2 to TRBJ2-2; 9 bases match TRBD2. Trimming at V came to 0 bases and at J to 6 bases, leaving 8 bases not matched to a gene. Germline CDR1 SGHAT, CDR2 FQNNGV. The CDR3 runs to 17 residues. The CDR3 nucleotides read TGTGCCAGCAGCTTAGATGTGGGGGTAGCGGGGGCCGGGGAGCTGTTTTTT. Protein: CASSLDVGVAGAGELFF. Full variable domain (outside the CDR3, taken from reference TRBV11-2 and TRBJ2-2): EAGVAQSPRYKIIEKRQSVAFWCNPISGHATLYWYQQILGQGPKLLIQFQNNGVVDDSQLPKDRFSAERLKGVDSTLKIQPAKLEDSAVYLCASSLDVGVAGAGELFFGEGSRLTVL.

V usage is TRBV19 and J usage is TRBJ1-3; no definite D call. Germline V lookup: CDR1 LNHDA, CDR2 SQIVND (reference sequence). V gave up 5 bases and J gave up 0 bases, with 8 bases separating them. This CDR3 contains 14 residues. The DNA for the CDR3 is TGTGCCAGTAGTTGGTCGAGCTCTGGAAACACCATATATTTT. Encoded protein: CASSWSSSGNTIYF.

V gene TRBV5-8 combines with J gene TRBJ2-5; the D is unclear. Between the trimmed V and J ends, which lost 1 base and 6 bases, there was a span of 10 bases. The germline V gene has CDR1 SGHTS and CDR2 YDEGEE. This CDR3 has 13 amino acids. CDR3 residues: CASSLKMRKTQYF. For the CDR3, the DNA is TGTGCCAGCAGCTTGAAAATGAGAAAGACCCAGTACTTC.

Only one count was recorded for this clone. The chain has TRBV10-3 and TRBJ2-3; 9 nucleotides align to TRBD2. V was pared by 10 bases and J by 3 bases, with 5 bases of the junction left unmatched. Germline V gene sequence: CDR1 ENHRY, CDR2 SYGVKD. CDR3 size: 13 residues. In nucleotides, the CDR3 is TGTGCCACCCTAGCGGGGTTGACAGATACGCAGTATTTT. Its translation is CATLAGLTDTQYF.

This clone has more than one count but fewer than ten. This chain joins TRBV6-4 and TRBJ2-7, with TRBD2 identical over 7 bases. There are 15 residues in the CDR3. J was trimmed by 0 bases and V by 4 bases; bases with no gene match: 6. The germline V gene encodes CDR1 MRHNA and CDR2 SNTAGT. The CDR3: CASSVGRGSSYEQYF. DNA of the CDR3: TGTGCCAGCAGTGTAGGGCGGGGGAGCTCCTACGAGCAGTACTTC.

The V and J genes are TRBV4-1 and TRBJ2-7; D remains ambiguous. The CDR3 loop spans 15 amino acids. V lost 0 bases and J 0 bases, leaving 9 bases between the germline ends. Germline V CDR1 and CDR2: MGHRA, YSYEKL. CDR3 region: CASSQDPFSSYEQYF. The CDR3 nucleotides read TGCGCCAGCAGCCAAGACCCGTTTAGCTCCTACGAGCAGTACTTC.

The gene calls are TRBV6-6 and TRBJ1-2; 12 nucleotides align to TRBD1. This CDR3 contains 16 residues. Unmatched junction bases numbered 7, after V lost 5 bases and J lost 3 bases. The germline V gene has CDR1 MNHNY and CDR2 SVGAGI (reference sequence). This chain's CDR3 is CASSRGQGARDYGYTF. Here the CDR3 DNA reads TGTGCCAGCAGTCGGGGACAGGGGGCGCGTGACTATGGCTACACCTTC.

This chain joins TRBV6-5 and TRBJ1-2, with 7 bases aligning to TRBD1. V shed 0 bases, J shed 2 bases, and the junction held 6 bases outside the gene matches. The length of the CDR3 is 16 residues. The germline V gene has CDR1 MNHEY and CDR2 SVGAGI. CDR3 nucleotides: TGTGCCAGCAGTTACTCCTGGACAGGCGGCAACTATGGCTACACCTTC. This encodes CASSYSWTGGNYGYTF.

The genes are TRBV5-1 and TRBJ1-3, with D unresolved. This CDR3 spans 17 amino acids. CDR1 is SGHRS, CDR2 YFSETQ, per germline. The V and J ends lost 4 bases and 0 bases respectively, with 17 bases between them. This CDR3 reads CASSPVIVADSGNTIYF. The CDR3 nucleotides read TGCGCCAGCAGCCCGGTCATAGTTGCGGACTCTGGAAACACCATATATTTT.

J is TRBJ1-3 and V is TRBV5-1, with 9 bases matching TRBD1. The CDR3 is 16 residues long. Per the germline V gene, CDR1 is SGHRS and CDR2 is YFSETQ. The V and J ends lost 4 bases and 0 bases, in that order; junction bases with no gene match: 5. DNA of the CDR3: TGCGCCAGCAGCCCCGGACAGGGGTCCTCTGGAAACACCATATATTTT. Encoded protein: CASSPGQGSSGNTIYF.